This T cell receptor beta chain was profiled in a study of T-cell reconstitution after alpha-beta-depleted transplantation in children. Study-wide points: After transplant, high TCRbeta diversity at day 60 in some patients arose from surviving recipient T cells and thymic progenitors. Expanded clones from the graft, numbering several hundred, reportedly supplied alpha-beta T cells about two months after transplant. Hyperexpanded clones declined; after one year, newly produced T cells mostly supplied diversity.

Trimming removed 9 bases at V and 0 bases at J, with 11 bases between. Germline-derived CDR1 and CDR2 are MRHNA and SNTAGT. CDR3 length: 13 residues. TCRbeta library preparation incorporated unique molecular identifiers. One entry per CDR3 protein results from TCRdb running MiXCR on the PCR reads. The sample has about 870,000 distinct CDR3 sequences; 16% are singletons. This clonotype was found a few times. Its target is unknown. This receptor was taken from a male patient aged 10 to 17 who had a stem cell transplant for acute lymphoblastic leukemia, so the T cells may come from the graft donor. This specimen consisted of PBMCs, mostly from graft donor cells, obtained 360 days after TCRalphabeta/CD19-depleted stem cell transplant. V and J are TRBV6-4 and TRBJ1-1; D ambiguous. The CDR3 here is CASRVSLNTEAFF. In DNA form, the CDR3 reads TGTGCCAGTCGGGTCTCCCTGAACACTGAAGCTTTCTTT.